A selection of T cell receptor beta chains follows, all from one sample in a study of blood T cell repertoires in COVID-19. Profiled with immunoSEQ multiplex PCR; TCRdb holds only in-frame clones, not every one. The sample holds over 150,000 clones, roughly 82% seen once. Sequenced sample: PBMCs or T cells enriched from blood (not recorded which). The receptor source for this set is a man aged 40-50 years who had recovered from COVID-19. The CDR3 runs from the conserved cysteine through the conserved F or W. The D gene is left open where the match is weak. For some rows the clone size is stated as once, few or many, or as a class when expanded; others skip it.

J gene,D gene,V gene,clone size,CDR3 protein,CDR3 DNA
TRBJ2-7,TRBD1,TRBV7-2,-,CASTKDRGGYEQYF,TGTGCCAGCACCAAAGACAGGGGAGGCTACGAGCAGTACTTC
TRBJ1-2,-,TRBV5-1,-,CASSLAQSRDGYTF,TGCGCCAGCAGCTTGGCCCAGTCCAGGGATGGCTACACCTTC
TRBJ1-1,-,TRBV19,-,CASSIETAANTEAFF,TGTGCCAGTAGTATAGAAACAGCTGCGAACACTGAAGCTTTCTTT
TRBJ2-5,TRBD1,TRBV5-6,-,CASSYRGLRETQYF,TGTGCCAGCAGCTACAGGGGATTGAGAGAGACCCAGTACTTC
TRBJ2-1,TRBD1,TRBV4-3,-,CASSKDGTVGDEQFF,TGCGCCAGCAGCAAAGACGGGACAGTGGGCGATGAGCAGTTCTTC
TRBJ2-7,-,TRBV6-4,-,CASIRGYEQYF,TGTGCCAGCATCAGGGGTTACGAGCAGTACTTC
TRBJ1-3,-,TRBV2,-,CASRRGPGNTIYF,TGTGCCAGCAGAAGAGGGCCCGGAAACACCATATATTTT
TRBJ1-1,-,TRBV28,-,CASSSYGPGTMGAFF,TGTGCCAGCAGTTCATATGGACCCGGGACAATGGGAGCTTTCTTT
TRBJ1-2,-,TRBV19,few,CASSIVGGRANYGYTF,TGTGCCAGTAGTATTGTGGGCGGGAGAGCGAACTATGGCTACACCTTC
TRBJ2-1,TRBD2,TRBV11-2,-,CASSLVAGGYNEQFF,TGTGCCAGCAGCTTAGTGGCGGGGGGATACAATGAGCAGTTCTTC
TRBJ2-5,TRBD1,TRBV11-2,-,CASSLAGTGEETQYF,TGTGCCAGCAGCCTAGCCGGGACAGGGGAAGAGACCCAGTACTTC
TRBJ1-1,TRBD1,TRBV28,once,CVASGTGMNTEAFF,TGTGTCGCGTCCGGGACAGGGATGAACACTGAAGCTTTCTTT
TRBJ1-5,TRBD1,TRBV19,once,CASSVTGTANQPQHF,TGTGCCAGTAGTGTTACCGGGACAGCTAATCAGCCCCAGCATTTT
TRBJ1-2,-,TRBV3-1/TRBV3-2,few,CASTGNYGYTF,TGTGCCAGCACCGGTAACTATGGCTACACCTTC
TRBJ1-1,-,TRBV13,-,CASSSFSAIEAFF,TGTGCCAGCAGCTCATTCTCAGCGATTGAAGCTTTCTTT
TRBJ2-5,TRBD2,TRBV6-2/TRBV6-3,-,CASSPPSGRAGGETQYF,TGTGCCAGCAGCCCTCCTAGCGGGCGGGCCGGGGGGGAGACCCAGTACTTC
TRBJ2-1,-,TRBV7-2,-,CASSLALANNEQFF,TGTGCCAGCAGCTTAGCGCTAGCTAACAATGAGCAGTTCTTC
TRBJ1-2,TRBD1,TRBV7-2,-,CASRDRGAYGYTF,TGTGCCAGTCGGGACAGAGGGGCCTATGGCTACACCTTC
TRBJ1-1,TRBD1,TRBV7-3,-,CASSEHGRGQGTEAFF,TGTGCCAGCAGCGAACATGGCAGGGGACAGGGAACTGAAGCTTTCTTT
TRBJ1-6,TRBD1,TRBV7-2,few,CASSLSGTGYSPLHF,TGTGCCAGCAGCTTAAGCGGGACAGGATATTCACCCCTCCACTTT
TRBJ2-4,TRBD2,TRBV7-3,-,CASSLRAGAPNIQYF,TGTGCCAGCAGCTTACGAGCGGGAGCCCCAAACATTCAGTACTTC
TRBJ2-5,TRBD1,TRBV29-1,-,CSVVGIGTASWETQYF,TGCAGCGTTGTGGGGATTGGGACAGCATCTTGGGAGACCCAGTACTTC
TRBJ2-2,TRBD2,TRBV5-4,-,CASSLGPSGRRTGELFF,TGTGCCAGCAGCTTGGGGCCTAGCGGGAGACGGACCGGGGAGCTGTTTTTT
TRBJ2-1,-,TRBV5-1,once,CASSPQVSMVDEQFF,TGCGCCAGCAGCCCCCAGGTTAGTATGGTTGACGAGCAGTTCTTC
TRBJ1-2,-,TRBV18,-,CASSSQERTQRGYTF,TGTGCCAGCTCAAGCCAGGAGCGGACCCAACGCGGCTACACCTTC
TRBJ1-3,-,TRBV4-2,once,CASSPDLGALTIYF,TGTGCCAGCAGCCCCGACCTAGGAGCCTTAACCATATATTTT
TRBJ1-3,TRBD1,TRBV30,-,CAWSRGSGNTIYF,TGTGCCTGGAGCAGGGGGTCCGGAAACACCATATATTTT
TRBJ2-2,-,TRBV5-8,-,CASSFSDTGELFF,TGTGCCAGCAGCTTCTCAGACACCGGGGAGCTGTTTTTT
TRBJ1-5,-,TRBV9,-,CASSGRGNQPQHF,TGTGCCAGCAGCGGGCGAGGGAATCAGCCCCAGCATTTT
TRBJ2-5,-,TRBV5-1,-,CASSLDSQGQETQYF,TGCGCCAGCAGCTTGGATAGCCAGGGCCAAGAGACCCAGTACTTC
TRBJ2-3,TRBD2,TRBV9,-,CASSVSSGRRTDTQYF,TGTGCCAGCAGCGTATCTAGCGGGAGGCGCACAGATACGCAGTATTTT
TRBJ2-1,TRBD2,TRBV5-4,-,CASSLTGRGNNEQFF,TGTGCCAGCAGCTTGACCGGGAGGGGGAACAATGAGCAGTTCTTC
TRBJ2-1,TRBD2,TRBV30,-,CAWRIGLAGNYNEQFF,TGTGCCTGGCGAATCGGACTAGCGGGAAACTACAATGAGCAGTTCTTC
TRBJ1-2,-,TRBV28,-,CASSFIGGARGYTF,TGTGCCAGCAGTTTTATTGGGGGGGCAAGGGGCTACACCTTC
TRBJ1-6,-,TRBV30,-,CAGGTYNSPLHF,TGTGCGGGAGGTACCTATAATTCACCCCTCCACTTT
TRBJ1-1,TRBD1,TRBV30,-,CAWSQGAYTEAFF,TGTGCCTGGAGTCAGGGGGCTTACACTGAAGCTTTCTTT
TRBJ2-1,-,TRBV5-1,-,CASSLEGGEQFF,TGCGCCAGCAGCTTGGAAGGCGGCGAGCAGTTCTTC
TRBJ1-3,-,TRBV28,-,CASSLDRDTLTF,TGTGCCAGCAGTTTAGACCGGGACACTTTAACTTTT
TRBJ1-5,-,TRBV27,-,CASREGRQPQHF,TGTGCCAGCAGGGAGGGGCGTCAGCCCCAGCATTTT
TRBJ1-2,-,TRBV7-3,-,CASSRTGTGDYGYTF,TGTGCCAGCAGCCGAACCGGTACAGGCGACTATGGCTACACCTTC
TRBJ2-7,TRBD2,TRBV18,-,CASSPDLAGYEQYF,TGTGCCAGCTCACCAGACCTAGCGGGGTACGAGCAGTACTTC
TRBJ1-6,-,TRBV28,-,CASQGTDSPLHF,TGTGCCAGCCAGGGCACGGATTCACCCCTCCACTTT
TRBJ2-1,TRBD2,TRBV6-5,-,CASSYSAGEWWHEQFF,TGTGCCAGCAGTTACTCGGCGGGAGAGTGGTGGCATGAGCAGTTCTTC
TRBJ2-2,TRBD1,TRBV7-3,many,CASSPQGARTGELFF,TGTGCCAGCAGCCCGCAGGGGGCGCGTACCGGGGAGCTGTTTTTT
TRBJ2-7,-,TRBV7-3,-,CASSLTGGYEQYF,TGTGCCAGCAGCTTAACAGGGGGCTACGAGCAGTACTTC
TRBJ2-5,-,TRBV5-6,-,CASSFQGEETQYF,TGTGCCAGCAGCTTTCAAGGGGAAGAGACCCAGTACTTC
TRBJ1-2,TRBD1,TRBV14,-,CASSQQTGGSGYTF,TGTGCCAGCAGCCAACAGACAGGGGGCAGTGGCTACACCTTC
TRBJ1-2,TRBD1,TRBV5-1,-,CASSLPTGTLDYGYTF,TGCGCCAGCAGCTTGCCGACAGGGACGTTGGACTATGGCTACACCTTC
TRBJ1-4,TRBD1,TRBV7-9,-,CASSPRDRAEKLFF,TGTGCCAGCAGCCCTCGGGACAGAGCTGAAAAACTGTTTTTT
TRBJ1-2,TRBD1,TRBV9,many,CASSFNRDRDDYGYTF,TGTGCCAGCAGCTTTAATCGGGACAGGGACGACTATGGCTACACCTTC
TRBJ2-1,TRBD2,TRBV7-9,-,CASSSFSSGAYNEQFF,TGTGCCAGCAGCTCCTTTTCTAGCGGGGCCTACAATGAGCAGTTCTTC
TRBJ2-1,TRBD2,TRBV5-1,once,CASSPSGSSYNEQFF,TGCGCCAGCAGCCCTAGCGGATCCTCCTACAATGAGCAGTTCTTC
TRBJ2-1,TRBD2,TRBV9,-,CASSVRREGLEHNEQFF,TGTGCCAGCAGCGTTCGGCGGGAGGGCCTAGAACACAATGAGCAGTTCTTC
TRBJ2-5,-,TRBV28,-,CASSHFASQETQYF,TGTGCCAGCAGTCATTTCGCCAGCCAAGAGACCCAGTACTTC
TRBJ2-1,TRBD2,TRBV9,few,CASSESGTSGGATYNEQFF,TGTGCCAGCAGCGAATCCGGGACTAGCGGGGGTGCTACCTACAATGAGCAGTTCTTC
TRBJ1-6,-,TRBV9,once,CASSSLPGGVSYNSPLHF,TGTGCCAGCAGCTCACTGCCCGGAGGGGTTTCCTATAATTCACCCCTCCACTTT
TRBJ2-7,TRBD1,TRBV7-3,-,CASSLGGQPPYEQYF,TGTGCCAGCAGCTTAGGGGGACAGCCGCCCTACGAGCAGTACTTC
TRBJ2-2,-,TRBV6-1,-,CASSELSGQFTGELFF,TGTGCCAGCAGCGAACTATCGGGACAATTCACCGGGGAGCTGTTTTTT
TRBJ2-2,-,TRBV4-3,-,CASSQDGLPSGELFF,TGCGCCAGCAGCCAAGACGGACTACCTTCCGGGGAGCTGTTTTTT